This T cell receptor beta chain comes out of a study of beta chain features in type 1 diabetes. Turning to the study itself: All samples together contributed 95 million to 110 million sorted cells for examination.

Study observations and caveats: Moderate but significant shortening of TCRB CDR3s was recorded in all four CD4+ subsets from Type 1 diabetes patients. Sequencing from cDNA could over-represent high-TCR-expressing cells.

This clone occurred a few times. Its antigen is not known. V was shortened by 0 bases and J by 0 bases, with 8 bases between the two germline ends. From germline, CDR1 is SGHTA and CDR2 FQGNSA. The CDR3 totals 15 residues. The whole isolated RNA underwent reverse transcription, so sequencing captured expressed TCRB transcripts. Profiling relied on immunoSEQ multiplex PCR, and the TCRdb table lists in-frame clones only, not all of them. The sample holds over 200,000 clones; approximately 11% are singletons and the top ten take about 0.018%. Markers CD45RO/CCR7/CD25/CD127/CD95/CD27 served to sort CD4+ naive, central memory, regulatory and stem cell-like memory cells.

The source of this sequence is a man aged 25-40 years with type 1 diabetes. This chain joins TRBV7-2 and TRBJ1-1; D gene uncertain. The material sequenced was naive CD4+ T cells from blood. Here the CDR3 reads CASSLAADMNTEAFF. CDR3 DNA: TGTGCCAGCAGCTTAGCGGCAGATATGAACACTGAAGCTTTCTTT.